Here is one T cell receptor beta chain with its context. Its specificity is not known. V dropped 6 bases and J dropped 1 base, with 9 bases sitting between them. This CDR3 contains 13 residues. Germline V gene sequence: CDR1 MNHEY, CDR2 SMNVEV (reference sequence). The data originate from a study of lymphopenia after photon versus proton radiotherapy. TCRdb's table, derived via immunoSEQ multiplex PCR, lists solely in-frame clones and lacks some. The table records roughly 17,000 clones, more than 85% of them present only once. Study-wide results and caveats: Authors raise, but do not show, better survival with proton therapy.

The source material was peripheral blood, sampled from a patient treated with photon-based radiotherapy. This TCR was sampled from a woman aged 35 to 49 with cholangiocarcinoma. The chain carries TRBV27 and TRBJ1-1; D not certain. CDR3 loop: CASRDTQNTEAFF. The CDR3 nucleotides are TGTGCCAGCAGAGACACTCAGAACACTGAAGCTTTCTTT.